This TCR beta chain was identified during a study of blood T cell repertoires in COVID-19. Turning to the study itself: From T cells, B-cell-depleted T cells, or PBMCs came the material, which was cDNA or gDNA.

CDR1 is LNHDA, CDR2 SQIVND, per germline (reference sequence). Trimming removed 5 bases from V and 4 bases from J; junction bases left unmatched: 5. This CDR3 spans 14 amino acids. Data came from immunoSEQ multiplex PCR; TCRdb stores just in-frame clones and leaves some out. The sample lists approximately 210,000 clones; 84% were seen once. The sequence was obtained from an older woman with active or convalescent COVID-19. The V call is TRBV19, the J call TRBJ1-5, with 7 bases fitting TRBD1. The specimen sequenced was peripheral blood. The CDR3 here is CASSRGTANQPQHF. CDR3 sequence (DNA): TGTGCCAGTAGTCGAGGGACAGCAAATCAGCCCCAGCATTTT.